The 11 T cell receptor beta chains listed next were all sequenced from one sample in a study of blood T cell repertoires in COVID-19. Sequencing used immunoSEQ multiplex PCR; TCRdb keeps in-frame clones, though not all of them. Among roughly 170,000 clones listed, approximately 90% were seen once. Sequenced material: peripheral blood. The receptors stem from a man aged 55-75 years with acute or convalescent COVID-19.

The CDR3 loop reads CASFPLAGGPDEQFF. CDR3 DNA sequence: TGTGCCAGCTTCCCTCTAGCGGGAGGGCCCGATGAGCAGTTCTTC. The rearrangement links TRBV18 to TRBJ2-1, with 12 bases matching TRBD2. CDR1 KGHSH and CDR2 LQKENI come from the germline V gene. V dropped 7 bases and J dropped 8; count of bases not matched to a gene: 9. This CDR3 comprises 15 residues.

The chain has TRBV15 and TRBJ1-1; TRBD1 matches 9 bases. The CDR3 spans 17 residues. With 1 base clipped from V and 4 bases from J, the junction kept 10 bases outside the gene matches. Germline V gene data show CDR1 as LNHNV and CDR2 as YYDKDF (reference sequence). In nucleotides, the CDR3 is TGTGCCACCAGCAGAGGGCTACCGGGACAGGGTGGCACTGAAGCTTTCTTT. Its protein product is CATSRGLPGQGGTEAFF. The variable domain in full, completed from reference TRBV15 and TRBJ1-1, reads DAMVIQNPRYQVTQFGKPVTLSCSQTLNHNVMYWYQQKSSQAPKLLFHYYDKDFNNEADTPDNFQSRRPNTSFCFLDIRSPGLGDTAMYLCATSRGLPGQGGTEAFFGQGTRLTVV.

The V call is TRBV11-2, the J call TRBJ2-1; TRBD2 might be the D (5 bases). There are 13 residues in the CDR3. The germline gives CDR1 SGHAT, CDR2 FQNNGV. V shed 3 bases and J shed 6 bases, with 9 bases lying between them. The CDR3 DNA reads TGTGCCAGCAGCTTCGGAGGCACCAATGAGCAGTTCTTC. It codes for CASSFGGTNEQFF.

With respect to this clone: Other DNA sequences within the sample encode an identical CDR3. The rearrangement uses TRBV7-3 and TRBJ2-3; 7 bases match TRBD1. Germline trimming cut 2 bases from V and 2 bases from J; bases unmatched to any gene: 1. The length of the CDR3 is 14 residues. Germline assignment: CDR1 SGHTA and CDR2 FQGTGA. The CDR3 nucleotides are TGTGCCAGCAGCTTAGACAGGGTCACAGATACGCAGTATTTT. Its translation: CASSLDRVTDTQYF.

Points on this clone: The same CDR3 is also encoded by other DNA sequences in this sample. This chain links TRBV19 with TRBJ1-1; possible D gene TRBD1, 6 bases. Looked up from germline, CDR1 is LNHDA and CDR2 is SQIVND (reference sequence). This CDR3 comprises 13 residues. V gave up 4 bases and J gave up 1 base, with 7 bases separating them. The CDR3 DNA follows: TGTGCCAGTAGTACGGGACAGAACACTGAAGCTTTCTTT. As protein: CASSTGQNTEAFF.

This chain uses TRBV7-2 with TRBJ2-1; 10 bases match TRBD2. CDR1 and CDR2 (germline): SGHTA, FQGNSA. The CDR3 sequence is 14 residues long. V trimming: 2 bases; J trimming: 15 bases; junction bases outside the gene matches: 10. As DNA, the CDR3 is TGTGCCAGCAGCTTAAGTCTAGCGGGAGCTAGTGCGTTCTTC. Translating it yields CASSLSLAGASAFF.

This sequence joins TRBV14 and TRBJ1-2; tentatively, D is TRBD1 (5 bases). The germline V gene encodes CDR1 SGHDN and CDR2 FVKESK. V dropped 4 bases and J dropped 4 bases, with 10 bases sitting between them. CDR3 length: 13 residues. The CDR3 DNA follows: TGTGCCAGCAGCCCGGACATCTCCTATGGCTACACCTTC. Amino acids: CASSPDISYGYTF.

The V call is TRBV27, the J call TRBJ1-5; D gene ambiguous. V was clipped by 4 bases and J by 0 bases, with 13 bases between them. CDR1 is MNHEY, CDR2 SMNVEV, per germline (reference sequence). CDR3 length equals 16 residues. The CDR3 reads CASSSQDPHSNQPQHF. The CDR3 region has the DNA TGTGCCAGCAGTTCCCAGGATCCTCATAGCAATCAGCCCCAGCATTTT.

The chain has TRBV7-2 and TRBJ2-6; TRBD1 matches at 7 bases. The length of the CDR3 is 15 residues. Per germline, CDR1 SGHTA and CDR2 FQGNSA. V lost 4 bases, J lost 2 bases, and 2 bases stayed unmatched. This chain's CDR3 is CASSSDRAGANVLTF. The CDR3 DNA follows: TGTGCCAGCAGCTCCGACAGGGCTGGGGCCAACGTCCTGACTTTC.

The chain recombines TRBV7-2 with TRBJ1-2, with D unclear. CDR1 and CDR2 (germline): SGHTA, FQGNSA. V lost 5 bases to trimming and J lost 0 bases, with 13 bases between them. This CDR3 comprises 15 residues. CDR3 loop: CASSQMRATNYGYTF. The CDR3 region has the DNA TGTGCCAGCAGCCAGATGAGGGCTACTAACTATGGCTACACCTTC.

This chain connects TRBV11-3 to TRBJ1-5, with 10 bases identical to TRBD1. V shed 1 base and J 11 bases; nucleotides not matched to a gene: 11. There are 16 residues in the CDR3. Germline V lookup: CDR1 SGHNT, CDR2 YENEEA. The CDR3 sequence: CASSLGLGQGKEAQHF. In DNA, the CDR3 is TGTGCCAGCAGCTTAGGGCTGGGACAGGGGAAGGAGGCCCAGCATTTT.